One TCR beta chain is described in this entry. What it binds is not known. This same CDR3 is encoded by further DNA sequences in the sample. The CDR3 loop spans 16 amino acids. Germline CDR1 reads SGHKS; CDR2 reads YYEKEE (reference sequence). Between the trimmed V and J ends, which lost 2 bases and 0 bases, there was a span of 9 bases. The record originates from a study of T cell responses to AZD1222 COVID-19 vaccine. Here immunoSEQ multiplex PCR was the method, and the copy in TCRdb shows in-frame clones only, minus some. The data hold about 76,000 clones, with about 92% observed a single time. Findings and caveats of the study: Repertoire collection took place solely once the T cell response had peaked.

The sequence came from an adult in good health. The sequencing here drew on peripheral blood, taken on day 0 of AZD1222 vaccination. This rearrangement joins TRBV5-5 to TRBJ1-6, with unresolved D. The CDR3 sequence: CASSLGPSSYNSPLHF. The CDR3 DNA follows: TGTGCCAGCAGCTTAGGCCCCAGCTCCTATAATTCACCCCTCCACTTT. The full variable domain, in which reference TRBV5-5 and TRBJ1-6 provide the parts outside the CDR3, is DAGVTQSPTHLIKTRGQQVTLRCSPISGHKSVSWYQQVLGQGPQFIFQYYEKEERGRGNFPDRFSARQFPNYSSELNVNALLLGDSALYLCASSLGPSSYNSPLHFGNGTRLTVT.